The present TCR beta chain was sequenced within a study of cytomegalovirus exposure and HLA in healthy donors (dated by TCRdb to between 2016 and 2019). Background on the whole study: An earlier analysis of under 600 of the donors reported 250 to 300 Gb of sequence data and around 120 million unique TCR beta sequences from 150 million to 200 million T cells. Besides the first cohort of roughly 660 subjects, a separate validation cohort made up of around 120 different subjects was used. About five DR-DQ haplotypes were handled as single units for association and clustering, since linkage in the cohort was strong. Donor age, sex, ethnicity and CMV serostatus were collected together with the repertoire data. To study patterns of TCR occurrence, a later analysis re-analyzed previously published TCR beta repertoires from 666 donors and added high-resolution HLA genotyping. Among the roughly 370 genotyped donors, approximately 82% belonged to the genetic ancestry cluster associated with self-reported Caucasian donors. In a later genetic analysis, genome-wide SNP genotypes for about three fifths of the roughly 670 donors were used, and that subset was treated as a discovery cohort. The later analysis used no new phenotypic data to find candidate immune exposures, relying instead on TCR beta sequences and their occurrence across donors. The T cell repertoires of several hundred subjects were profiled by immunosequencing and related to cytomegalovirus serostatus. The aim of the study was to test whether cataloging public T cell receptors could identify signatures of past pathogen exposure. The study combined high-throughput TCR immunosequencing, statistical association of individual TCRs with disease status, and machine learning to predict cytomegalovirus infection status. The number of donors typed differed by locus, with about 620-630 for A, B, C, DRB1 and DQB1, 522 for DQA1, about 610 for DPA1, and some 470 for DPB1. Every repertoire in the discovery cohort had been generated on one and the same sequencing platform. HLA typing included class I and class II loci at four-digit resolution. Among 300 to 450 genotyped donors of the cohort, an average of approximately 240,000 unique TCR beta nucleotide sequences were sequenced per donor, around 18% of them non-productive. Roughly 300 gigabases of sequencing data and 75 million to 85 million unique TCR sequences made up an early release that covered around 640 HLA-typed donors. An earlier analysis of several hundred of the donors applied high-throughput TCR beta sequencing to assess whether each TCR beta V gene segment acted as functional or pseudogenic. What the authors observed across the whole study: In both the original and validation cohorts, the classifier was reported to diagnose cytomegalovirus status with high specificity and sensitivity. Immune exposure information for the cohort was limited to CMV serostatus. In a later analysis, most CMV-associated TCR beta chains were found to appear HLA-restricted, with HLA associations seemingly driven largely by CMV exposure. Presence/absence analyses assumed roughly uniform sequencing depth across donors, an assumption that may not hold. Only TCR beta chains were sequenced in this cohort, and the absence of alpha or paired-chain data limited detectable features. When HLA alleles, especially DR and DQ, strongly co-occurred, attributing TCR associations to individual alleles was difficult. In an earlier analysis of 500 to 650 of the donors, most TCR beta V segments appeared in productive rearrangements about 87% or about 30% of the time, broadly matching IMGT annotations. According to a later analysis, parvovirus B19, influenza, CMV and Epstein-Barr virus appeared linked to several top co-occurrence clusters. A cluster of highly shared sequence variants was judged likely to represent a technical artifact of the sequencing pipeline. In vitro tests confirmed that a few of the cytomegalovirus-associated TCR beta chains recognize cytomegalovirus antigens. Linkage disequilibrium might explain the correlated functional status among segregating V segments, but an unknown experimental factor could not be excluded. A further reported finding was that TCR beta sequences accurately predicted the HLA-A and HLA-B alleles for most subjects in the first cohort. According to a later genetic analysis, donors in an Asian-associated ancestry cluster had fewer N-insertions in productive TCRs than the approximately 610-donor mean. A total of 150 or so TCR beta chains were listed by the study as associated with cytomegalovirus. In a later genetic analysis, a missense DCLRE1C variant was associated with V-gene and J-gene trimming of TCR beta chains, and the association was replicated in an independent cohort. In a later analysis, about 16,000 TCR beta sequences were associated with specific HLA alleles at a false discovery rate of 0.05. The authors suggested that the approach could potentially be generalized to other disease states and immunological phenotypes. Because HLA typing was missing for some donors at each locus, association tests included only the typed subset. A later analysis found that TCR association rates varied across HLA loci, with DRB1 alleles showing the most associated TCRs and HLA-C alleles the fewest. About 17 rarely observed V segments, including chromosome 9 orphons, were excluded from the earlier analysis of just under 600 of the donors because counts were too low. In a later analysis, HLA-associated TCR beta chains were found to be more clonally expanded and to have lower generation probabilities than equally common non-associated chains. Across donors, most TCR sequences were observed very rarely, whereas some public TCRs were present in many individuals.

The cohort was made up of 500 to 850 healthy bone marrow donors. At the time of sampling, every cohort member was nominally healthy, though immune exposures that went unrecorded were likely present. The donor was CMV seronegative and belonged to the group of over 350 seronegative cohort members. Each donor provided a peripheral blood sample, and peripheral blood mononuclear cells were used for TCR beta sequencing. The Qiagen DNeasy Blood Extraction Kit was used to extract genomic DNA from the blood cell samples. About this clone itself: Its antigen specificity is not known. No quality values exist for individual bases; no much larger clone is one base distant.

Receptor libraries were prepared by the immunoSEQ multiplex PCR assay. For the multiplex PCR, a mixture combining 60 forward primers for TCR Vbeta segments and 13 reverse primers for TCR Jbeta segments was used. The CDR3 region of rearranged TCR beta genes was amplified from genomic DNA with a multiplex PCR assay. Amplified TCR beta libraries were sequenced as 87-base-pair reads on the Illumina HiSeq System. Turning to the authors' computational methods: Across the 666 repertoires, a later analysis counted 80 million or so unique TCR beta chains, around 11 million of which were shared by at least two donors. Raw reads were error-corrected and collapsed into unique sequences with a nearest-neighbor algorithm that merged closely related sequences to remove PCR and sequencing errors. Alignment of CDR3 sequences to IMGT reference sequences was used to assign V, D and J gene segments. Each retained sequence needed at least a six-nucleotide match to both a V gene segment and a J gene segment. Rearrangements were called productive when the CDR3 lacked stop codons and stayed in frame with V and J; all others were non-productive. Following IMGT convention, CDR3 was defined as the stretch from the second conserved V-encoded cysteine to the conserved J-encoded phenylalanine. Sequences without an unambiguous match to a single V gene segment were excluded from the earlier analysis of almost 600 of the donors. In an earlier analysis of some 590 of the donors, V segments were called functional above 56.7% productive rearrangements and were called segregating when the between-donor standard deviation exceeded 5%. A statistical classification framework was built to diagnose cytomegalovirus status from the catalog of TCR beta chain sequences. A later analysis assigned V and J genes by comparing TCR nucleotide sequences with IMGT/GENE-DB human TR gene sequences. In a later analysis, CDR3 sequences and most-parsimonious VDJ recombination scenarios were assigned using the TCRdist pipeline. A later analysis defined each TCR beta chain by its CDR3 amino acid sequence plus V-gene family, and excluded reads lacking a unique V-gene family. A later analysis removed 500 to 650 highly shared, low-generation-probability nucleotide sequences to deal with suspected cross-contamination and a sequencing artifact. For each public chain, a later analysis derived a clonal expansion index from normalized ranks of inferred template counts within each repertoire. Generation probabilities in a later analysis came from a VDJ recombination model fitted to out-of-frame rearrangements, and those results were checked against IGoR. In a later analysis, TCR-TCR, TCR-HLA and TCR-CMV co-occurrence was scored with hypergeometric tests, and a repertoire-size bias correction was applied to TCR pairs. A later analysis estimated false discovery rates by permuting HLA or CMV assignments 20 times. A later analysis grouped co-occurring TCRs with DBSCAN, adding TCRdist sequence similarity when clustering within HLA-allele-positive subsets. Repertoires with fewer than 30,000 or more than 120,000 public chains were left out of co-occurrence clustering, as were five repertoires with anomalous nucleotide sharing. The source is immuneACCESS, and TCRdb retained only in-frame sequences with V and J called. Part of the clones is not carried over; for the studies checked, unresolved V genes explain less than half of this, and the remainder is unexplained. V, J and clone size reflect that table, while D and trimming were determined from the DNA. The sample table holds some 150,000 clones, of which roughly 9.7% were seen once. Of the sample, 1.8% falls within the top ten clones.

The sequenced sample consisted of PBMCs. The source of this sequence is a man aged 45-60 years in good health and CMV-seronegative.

The CDR3: CASSANGPPGELFF. The DNA reads as follows: TGTGCCAGCAGTGCCAATGGGCCGCCCGGGGAGCTGTTTTTT. In this chain, TRBV28 is recombined with TRBJ2-2, with the D gene not confidently named. Deletion took 5 bases off V and 6 bases off J, with a span of 13 bases between the germline ends. There are 14 amino acids in the CDR3, from cysteine to phenylalanine inclusive. Here the CDR3 DNA is all that survives: 42 bases in frame from base 1. As encoded in the germline V gene, CDR1 is MDHEN while CDR2 is SYDVKM.